This TCR beta chain appears in the sequencing data of a study of CD8 T cells in ankylosing spondylitis. Germline V gene sequence: CDR1 LGHNA, CDR2 YNFKEQ. Trimming took 3 bases from V and 5 from J, leaving 10 bases between them. The CDR3 is 14 residues long. Study-level findings and limits: Disease-linked clones proved CD8+ and comparatively uncommon in peripheral blood. A TCR beta motif of fewer than ten highly homologous variants seemed to mark ankylosing spondylitis blood.

TCRdb independently ran MiXCR on the 5' RACE reads; one entry per CDR3 protein. The table includes 350,000 to 450,000 distinct CDR3 sequences, around 26% detected once. This clonotype was recorded a few times. Its antigen is not identified. This chain joins TRBV4-2 and TRBJ1-4; D ambiguous. This clonotype was obtained from a male donor with ankylosing spondylitis. Material for sequencing was blood, either unsorted or a sorted T cell fraction (not recorded which). This CDR3 is CASSQRIMNEKLFF. The CDR3 region has the DNA TGTGCCAGCAGCCAGCGTATCATGAATGAAAAACTGTTTTTT.